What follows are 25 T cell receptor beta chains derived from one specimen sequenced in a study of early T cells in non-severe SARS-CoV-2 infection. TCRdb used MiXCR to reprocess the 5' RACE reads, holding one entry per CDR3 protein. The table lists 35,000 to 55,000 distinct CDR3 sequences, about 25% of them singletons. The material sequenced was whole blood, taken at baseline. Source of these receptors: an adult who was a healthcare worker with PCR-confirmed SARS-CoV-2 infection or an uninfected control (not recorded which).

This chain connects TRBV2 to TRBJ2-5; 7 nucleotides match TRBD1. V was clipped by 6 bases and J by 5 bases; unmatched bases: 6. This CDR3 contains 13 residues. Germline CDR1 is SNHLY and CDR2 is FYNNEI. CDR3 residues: CASSHRGMETQYF. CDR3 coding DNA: TGTGCCAGCAGCCACAGGGGTATGGAGACCCAGTACTTC.

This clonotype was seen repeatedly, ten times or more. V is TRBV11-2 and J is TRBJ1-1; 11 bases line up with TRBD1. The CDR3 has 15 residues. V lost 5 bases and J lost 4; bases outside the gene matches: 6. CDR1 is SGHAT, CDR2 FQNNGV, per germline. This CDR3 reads CASSITGTGGTEAFF. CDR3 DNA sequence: TGTGCCAGCAGCATTACCGGGACAGGGGGCACTGAAGCTTTCTTT.

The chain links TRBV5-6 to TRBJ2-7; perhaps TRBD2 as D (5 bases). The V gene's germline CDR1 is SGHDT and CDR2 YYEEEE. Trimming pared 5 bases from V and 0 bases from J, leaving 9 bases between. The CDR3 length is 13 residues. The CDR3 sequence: CASSERYSYEQYF. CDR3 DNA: TGTGCCAGCAGTGAGCGGTACTCCTACGAGCAGTACTTC.

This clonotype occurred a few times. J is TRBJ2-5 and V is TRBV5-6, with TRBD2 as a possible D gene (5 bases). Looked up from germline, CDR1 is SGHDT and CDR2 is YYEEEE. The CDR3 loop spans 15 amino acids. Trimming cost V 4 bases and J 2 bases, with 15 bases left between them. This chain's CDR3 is CASSPLETGQETQYF. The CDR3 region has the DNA TGTGCCAGCAGCCCTTTAGAAACGGGACAAGAGACCCAGTACTTC.

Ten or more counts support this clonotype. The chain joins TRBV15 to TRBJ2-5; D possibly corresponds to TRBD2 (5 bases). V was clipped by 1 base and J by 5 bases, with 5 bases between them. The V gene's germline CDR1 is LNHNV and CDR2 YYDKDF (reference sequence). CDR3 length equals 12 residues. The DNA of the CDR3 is TGTGCCACCAGCAGAGGCGGGGAGACCCAGTACTTC. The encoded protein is CATSRGGETQYF. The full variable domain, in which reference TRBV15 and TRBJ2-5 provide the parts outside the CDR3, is DAMVIQNPRYQVTQFGKPVTLSCSQTLNHNVMYWYQQKSSQAPKLLFHYYDKDFNNEADTPDNFQSRRPNTSFCFLDIRSPGLGDTAMYLCATSRGGETQYFGPGTRLLVL.

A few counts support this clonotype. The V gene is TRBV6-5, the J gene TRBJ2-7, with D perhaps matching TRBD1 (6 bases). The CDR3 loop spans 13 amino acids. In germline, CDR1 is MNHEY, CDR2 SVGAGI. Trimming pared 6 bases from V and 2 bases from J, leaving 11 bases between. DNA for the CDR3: TGTGCCAGCAGCAGGGGACCCACCTACGAGCAGTACTTC. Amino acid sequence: CASSRGPTYEQYF.

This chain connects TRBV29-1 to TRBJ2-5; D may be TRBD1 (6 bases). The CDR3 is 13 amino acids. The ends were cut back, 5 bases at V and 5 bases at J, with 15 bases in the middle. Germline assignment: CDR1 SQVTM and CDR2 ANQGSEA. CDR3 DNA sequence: TGCAGCGTTTTACTTACAGGGTTGGAGACCCAGTACTTC. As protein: CSVLLTGLETQYF.

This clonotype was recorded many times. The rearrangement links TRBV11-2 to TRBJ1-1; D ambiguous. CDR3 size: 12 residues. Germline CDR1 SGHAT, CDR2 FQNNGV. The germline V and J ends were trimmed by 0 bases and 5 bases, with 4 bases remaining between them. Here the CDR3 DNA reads TGTGCCAGCAGCTTAGAGGCGACTGAAGCTTTCTTT. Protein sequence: CASSLEATEAFF.

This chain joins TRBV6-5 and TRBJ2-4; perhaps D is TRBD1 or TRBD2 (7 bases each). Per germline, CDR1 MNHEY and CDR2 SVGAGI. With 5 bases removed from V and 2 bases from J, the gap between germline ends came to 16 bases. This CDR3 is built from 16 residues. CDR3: CASSRGDRQTKNIQYF. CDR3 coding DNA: TGTGCCAGCAGTCGGGGGGACAGACAAACCAAAAACATTCAGTACTTC.

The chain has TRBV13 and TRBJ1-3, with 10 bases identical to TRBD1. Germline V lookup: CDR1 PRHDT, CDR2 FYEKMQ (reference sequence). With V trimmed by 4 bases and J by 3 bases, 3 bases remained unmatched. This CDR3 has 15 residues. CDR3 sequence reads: CASSSGTGDGNTIYF. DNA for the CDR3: TGTGCCAGCAGCTCCGGGACAGGGGATGGAAACACCATATATTTT.

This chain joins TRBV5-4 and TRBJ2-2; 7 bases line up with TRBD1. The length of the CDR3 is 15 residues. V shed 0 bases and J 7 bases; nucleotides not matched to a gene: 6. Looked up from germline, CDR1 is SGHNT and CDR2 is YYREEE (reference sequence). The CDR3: CASSLGRGGIGELFF. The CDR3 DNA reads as TGTGCCAGCAGCTTGGGTCGAGGGGGCATCGGGGAGCTGTTTTTT.

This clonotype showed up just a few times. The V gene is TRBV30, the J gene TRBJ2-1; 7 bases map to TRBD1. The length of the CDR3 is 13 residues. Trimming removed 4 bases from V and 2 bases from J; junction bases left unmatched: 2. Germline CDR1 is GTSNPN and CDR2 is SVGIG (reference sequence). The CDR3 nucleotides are TGTGCCTGGATGGGACAGACCTACAATGAGCAGTTCTTC. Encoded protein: CAWMGQTYNEQFF.

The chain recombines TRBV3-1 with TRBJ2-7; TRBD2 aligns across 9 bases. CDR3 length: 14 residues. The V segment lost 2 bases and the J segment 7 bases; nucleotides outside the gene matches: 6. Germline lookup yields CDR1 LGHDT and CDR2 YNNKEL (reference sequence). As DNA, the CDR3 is TGTGCCAGCAGCCAAATAGCGGGGGCCGGAGAGCAGTACTTC. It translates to CASSQIAGAGEQYF.

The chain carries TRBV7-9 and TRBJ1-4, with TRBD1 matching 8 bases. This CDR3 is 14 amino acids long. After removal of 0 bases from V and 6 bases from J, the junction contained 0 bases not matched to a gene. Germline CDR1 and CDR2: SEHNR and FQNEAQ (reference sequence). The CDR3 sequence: CASSLATGDEKLFF. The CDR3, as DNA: TGTGCCAGCAGCTTAGCGACAGGGGATGAAAAACTGTTTTTT.

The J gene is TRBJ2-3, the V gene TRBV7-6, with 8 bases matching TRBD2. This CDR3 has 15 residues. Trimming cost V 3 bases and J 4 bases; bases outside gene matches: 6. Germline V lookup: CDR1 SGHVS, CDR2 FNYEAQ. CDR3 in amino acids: CASSFPGLASDTQYF. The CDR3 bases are TGTGCCAGCAGCTTCCCCGGACTAGCATCAGATACGCAGTATTTT.

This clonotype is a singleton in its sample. The DNA for the CDR3 is TGTGCCAGCAGCAGTCGACTAGCGGGGCCTGGGGAGCAGTACTTC. It yields the protein CASSSRLAGPGEQYF. The chain couples TRBV9 to TRBJ2-7; 11 bases agree with TRBD2. V was clipped by 4 bases and J by 7 bases; unmatched bases: 10. Germline V CDR1 and CDR2: SGDLS, YYNGEE. This CDR3 contains 15 residues.

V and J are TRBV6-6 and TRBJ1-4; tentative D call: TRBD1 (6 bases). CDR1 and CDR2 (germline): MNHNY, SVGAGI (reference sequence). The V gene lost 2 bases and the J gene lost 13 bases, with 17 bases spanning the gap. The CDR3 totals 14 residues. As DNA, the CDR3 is TGTGCCAGCAGTTACGCCAGGGGATCGGGAGGACTGTTTTTT. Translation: CASSYARGSGGLFF.

The CDR3 here is CSAPLRQLNEQFF. The CDR3 DNA follows: TGCAGTGCCCCGCTTCGACAGCTTAATGAGCAGTTCTTC. V and J are TRBV20-1 and TRBJ2-1; TRBD1 is a possible D gene (5 bases). Trimming pared 6 bases from V and 7 bases from J, leaving 16 bases between. The CDR3 has 13 amino acids. Germline V gene data show CDR1 as DFQATT and CDR2 as SNEGSKA (reference sequence).

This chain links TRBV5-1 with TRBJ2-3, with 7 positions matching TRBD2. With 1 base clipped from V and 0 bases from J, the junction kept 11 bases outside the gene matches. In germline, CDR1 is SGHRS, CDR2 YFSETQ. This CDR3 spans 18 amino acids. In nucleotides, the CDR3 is TGCGCCAGCAGCTTGTCTCATAGAGCGGGGACTAGCACAGATACGCAGTATTTT. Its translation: CASSLSHRAGTSTDTQYF.

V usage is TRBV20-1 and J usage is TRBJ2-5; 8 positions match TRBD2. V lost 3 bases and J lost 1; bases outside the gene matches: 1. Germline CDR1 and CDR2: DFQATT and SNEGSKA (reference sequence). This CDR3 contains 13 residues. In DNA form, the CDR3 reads TGCAGTGCTAGCGGGGGGGCCCAAGAGACCCAGTACTTC. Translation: CSASGGAQETQYF.

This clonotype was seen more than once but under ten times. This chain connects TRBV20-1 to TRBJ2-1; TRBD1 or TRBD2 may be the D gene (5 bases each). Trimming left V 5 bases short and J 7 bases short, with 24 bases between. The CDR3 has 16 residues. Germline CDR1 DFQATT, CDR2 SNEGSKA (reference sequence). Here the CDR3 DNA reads TGCAGTGCTGAGCCACCCGGGACGGCCCCTACGAATGAGCAGTTCTTC. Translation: CSAEPPGTAPTNEQFF.

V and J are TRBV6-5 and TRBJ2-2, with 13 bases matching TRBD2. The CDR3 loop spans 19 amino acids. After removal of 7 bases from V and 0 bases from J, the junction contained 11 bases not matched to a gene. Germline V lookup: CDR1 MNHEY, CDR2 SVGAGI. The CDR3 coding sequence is TGTGCCAGCAACCAACTAGCGGGGGGGATCACGACGAACACCGGGGAGCTGTTTTTT. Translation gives CASNQLAGGITTNTGELFF.

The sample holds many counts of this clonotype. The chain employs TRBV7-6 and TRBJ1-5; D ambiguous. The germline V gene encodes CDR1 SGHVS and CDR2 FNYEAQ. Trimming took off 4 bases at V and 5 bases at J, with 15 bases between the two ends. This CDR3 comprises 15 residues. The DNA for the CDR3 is TGTGCCAGCAGCTCGGACGTCCGGGCGCATCAGCCCCAGCATTTT. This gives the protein CASSSDVRAHQPQHF.

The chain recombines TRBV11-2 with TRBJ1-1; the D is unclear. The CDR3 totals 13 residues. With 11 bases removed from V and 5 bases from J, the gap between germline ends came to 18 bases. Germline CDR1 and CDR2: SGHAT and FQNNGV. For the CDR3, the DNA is TGTGCCGGCCAGCTAGGTCCGCGAACTGAAGCTTTCTTT. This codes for CAGQLGPRTEAFF. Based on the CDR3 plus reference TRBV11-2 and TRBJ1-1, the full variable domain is EAGVAQSPRYKIIEKRQSVAFWCNPISGHATLYWYQQILGQGPKLLIQFQNNGVVDDSQLPKDRFSAERLKGVDSTLKIQPAKLEDSAVYLCAGQLGPRTEAFFGQGTRLTVV.

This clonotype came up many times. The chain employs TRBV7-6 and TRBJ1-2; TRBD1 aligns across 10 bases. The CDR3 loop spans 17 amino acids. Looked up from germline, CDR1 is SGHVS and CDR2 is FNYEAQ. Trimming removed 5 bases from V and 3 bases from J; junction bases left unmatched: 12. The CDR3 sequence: CASSPEDRGLEDYGYTF. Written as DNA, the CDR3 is TGTGCCAGCAGCCCGGAAGACAGGGGGCTCGAAGACTATGGCTACACCTTC.